The next 5 T cell receptor beta chains were all read from a single sample in a study of molecular identifiers for immune sequencing clone quantification. One entry per CDR3 protein, called by TCRdb with MiXCR from the PCR reads. The sample has about 68,000 distinct CDR3 sequences, around a sixth seen once; the top ten hold 1.5%. Sequenced sample: naive CD8+ T cells from blood, with Jurkat cell RNA spiked in. Subset specified: FACS-sorted CD8+CD4-CCR7+CD45RA+ naive T cells. These receptors all stem from a human donor in good health. Some libraries in this study had Jurkat cell RNA spiked in.

Of note for this clonotype: A much more abundant neighbour one base away suggests this may be a read error. J is TRBJ2-2 and V is TRBV30; the D is unclear. The CDR3 totals 12 residues. Germline CDR1 reads GTSNPN; CDR2 reads SVGIG (reference sequence). Trimming took off 4 bases at V and 6 bases at J, with 9 bases between the two ends. The CDR3: CAWTESAGELFF. DNA of the CDR3: TGTGCCTGGACCGAGAGCGCCGGGGAGCTGTTTTTT.

This clonotype was detected many times. CDR3 sequence (DNA): TGTGCCAGCAGCTTGGGCGGGAGCCCCAATGAGCAGTTCTTC. This sequence encodes CASSLGGSPNEQFF. The chain carries TRBV5-6 and TRBJ2-1; 7 bases map to TRBD2. The CDR3 runs to 14 residues. Germline V lookup: CDR1 SGHDT, CDR2 YYEEEE. V shed 0 bases and J 6 bases; nucleotides not matched to a gene: 3.

This clonotype appeared many times. The chain combines TRBV10-3 with TRBJ2-7; no reliable D call. Germline lookup yields CDR1 ENHRY and CDR2 SYGVKD. CDR3 length equals 12 residues. The V end lost 2 bases, the J end lost 3 bases, and 5 bases lay between the germline ends. This CDR3 is CAISEGVYEQYF. The CDR3, as DNA: TGTGCCATCAGTGAGGGGGTCTACGAGCAGTACTTC.

The chain employs TRBV12-3 or TRBV12-4 and TRBJ2-2; D perhaps matches TRBD2 (6 bases). V was clipped by 7 bases and J by 3 bases, with 15 bases between them. The CDR3 totals 15 residues. For the CDR3, the DNA is TGTGCCAGCACTCTCGTCGGGGGAGACACCGGGGAGCTGTTTTTT. Translation gives CASTLVGGDTGELFF.

J is TRBJ2-7 and V is TRBV2, with D possibly being TRBD2 (6 bases). V dropped 4 bases and J dropped 1 base, with 17 bases sitting between them. Germline values: CDR1 SNHLY, CDR2 FYNNEI. CDR3 length: 16 residues. CDR3 sequence (DNA): TGTGCCAGCAGTGCGGCCTACGGGGGTGGGTCCTACGAGCAGTACTTC. Protein product: CASSAAYGGGSYEQYF.